The next 21 T cell receptor beta chains were all read from a single sample in a study of CD8 T cells in Susac syndrome. RNA in amounts of about 0.5 to 1 ug was reverse transcribed with random hexamers. TCRdb passed the immunoSEQ multiplex PCR reads through MiXCR, listing each CDR3 protein once. The sample shows 150,000 to 200,000 distinct CDR3 sequences, 94% of them seen only once. The source material was CD4+ T cells from PBMCs. The receptors here all came from a human donor with Susac syndrome.

The rearrangement joins TRBV7-9 to TRBJ1-6; 9 positions match TRBD1. There are 15 residues in the CDR3. With V trimmed by 5 bases and J by 7 bases, 6 bases remained unmatched. Germline V gene lookup returns CDR1 SEHNR and CDR2 FQNEAQ (reference sequence). CDR3 in amino acids: CASSRQGQGNSPLHF. The CDR3 nucleotides are TGTGCCAGCAGCCGTCAGGGACAGGGAAATTCACCCCTCCACTTT.

The V and J genes are TRBV6-1 and TRBJ2-7; 8 bases map to TRBD1. V dropped 6 bases and J dropped 5; count of bases not matched to a gene: 6. The CDR3 spans 13 residues. Germline assignment: CDR1 MNHNS and CDR2 SASEGT. CDR3 in DNA: TGTGCCAGCAGAGGACAGGGTGGAGACGAGCAGTACTTC. This gives the protein CASRGQGGDEQYF.

The rearrangement uses TRBV4-2 and TRBJ2-7, with D hard to call. The CDR3 is 14 amino acids. With 0 bases removed from V and 7 bases from J, the gap between germline ends came to 13 bases. Germline CDR1 LGHNA, CDR2 YNFKEQ. CDR3 sequence reads: CASSQEGLAGEQYF. The CDR3 DNA reads TGTGCCAGCAGCCAAGAGGGTCTGGCTGGGGAGCAGTACTTC.

The chain combines TRBV30 with TRBJ1-5; possible D gene TRBD1, 6 bases. The CDR3 spans 16 residues. Germline loops: CDR1 GTSNPN, CDR2 SVGIG (reference sequence). V was clipped by 0 bases and J by 0 bases, with 12 bases between them. CDR3 loop: CAWSVQGRDSNQPQHF. DNA of the CDR3: TGTGCCTGGAGTGTACAGGGAAGGGATAGCAATCAGCCCCAGCATTTT.

The CDR3 spells CATSDFPHRGGEQYF. CDR3 nucleotides: TGTGCCACCAGTGATTTTCCGCACAGGGGGGGCGAGCAGTACTTC. The V gene is TRBV24-1, the J gene TRBJ2-7; weak D call: TRBD1 (8 bases). This CDR3 region has 15 residues. V was clipped by 1 base and J by 6 bases, with 15 bases between them. Germline-derived CDR1 and CDR2 are KGHDR and SFDVKD.

The V and J genes are TRBV9 and TRBJ2-7, with D perhaps assigned TRBD1 or TRBD2 (5 bases each). This CDR3 region has 16 residues. The germline V gene has CDR1 SGDLS and CDR2 YYNGEE. V lost 3 bases to trimming and J lost 3 bases, with 19 bases between them. CDR3 loop: CASSADPGLGGYEQYF. CDR3 bases: TGTGCCAGCAGCGCCGACCCGGGGCTTGGGGGCTACGAGCAGTACTTC.

The chain couples TRBV20-1 to TRBJ1-6; no firm D call. This CDR3 region has 13 residues. V gave up 3 bases and J gave up 3 bases, with 6 bases separating them. Germline V gene sequence: CDR1 DFQATT, CDR2 SNEGSKA (reference sequence). The CDR3: CSARKNYNSPLHF. The CDR3 DNA is TGCAGTGCTAGGAAGAACTATAATTCACCCCTCCACTTT.

This chain connects TRBV21-1 to TRBJ1-5; TRBD1 is the table's D call and was not checked against the DNA. TRBV21-1 is shown as a pseudogene. The CDR3 covers 15 residues. CDR3 nucleotides: TGTGCCAGCAGCAGTACAGGGGGCGGCAATCAGCCCCAGCATTTT. Amino acids: CASSSTGGGNQPQHF.

The V and J genes are TRBV6-2 or TRBV6-3 and TRBJ1-5; TRBD1 might be the D (6 bases). The germline V gene has CDR1 MNHEY and CDR2 SVGEGT. V was clipped by 5 bases and J by 3 bases, with 14 bases between them. The CDR3 is made up of 15 amino acids. Written as DNA, the CDR3 is TGTGCCAGCAGTGGGACCGGGACACTCAATCAGCCCCAGCATTTT. Amino acid sequence: CASSGTGTLNQPQHF.

This chain uses TRBV6-2 or TRBV6-3 with TRBJ1-1; weak D call: TRBD1 (5 bases). CDR3 length: 16 residues. Germline values: CDR1 MNHEY, CDR2 SVGEGT. Between the trimmed V and J ends, which lost 6 bases and 1 base, there was a span of 18 bases. CDR3 loop: CASRNPMGGSNTEAFF. The CDR3 DNA is TGTGCCAGCAGGAACCCTATGGGGGGATCGAACACTGAAGCTTTCTTT.

V usage is TRBV20-1 and J usage is TRBJ1-2; 7 bases are shared with TRBD1. With 6 bases clipped from V and 2 bases from J, the junction kept 6 bases outside the gene matches. Germline V lookup: CDR1 DFQATT, CDR2 SNEGSKA (reference sequence). The length of the CDR3 is 13 residues. DNA for the CDR3: TGCAGTGCCCAGGGACAGACCAACTATGGCTACACCTTC. Residues: CSAQGQTNYGYTF.

This clonotype was seen once. The chain has TRBV7-8 and TRBJ1-4, with a tentative D call TRBD1 (5 bases). Trimming removed 5 bases from V and 7 bases from J, with 14 bases in between. There are 14 residues in the CDR3. Germline assignment: CDR1 SGHVS and CDR2 FQNEAQ. CDR3 region: CASSEGGGAEKLFF. The CDR3 DNA follows: TGTGCCAGCAGCGAGGGTGGGGGAGCTGAAAAACTGTTTTTT. The whole variable domain, filled in from reference TRBV7-8 and TRBJ1-4, reads GAGVSQSPRYKVAKRGQDVALRCDPISGHVSLFWYQQALGQGPEFLTYFQNEAQLDKSGLPSDRFFAERPEGSVSTLKIQRTQQEDSAVYLCASSEGGGAEKLFFGSGTQLSVL.

This clonotype was seen only once. This chain links TRBV18 with TRBJ2-1; the D gene could be TRBD1 or TRBD2 (6 bases each). Germline V gene data show CDR1 as KGHSH and CDR2 as LQKENI. Trimming took 0 bases from V and 10 from J, leaving 16 bases between them. The CDR3 is 15 residues long. CDR3 amino acids: CASSPPSVGGQEQFF. DNA for the CDR3: TGTGCCAGCTCACCACCCTCCGTCGGGGGCCAGGAGCAGTTCTTC.

This chain links TRBV7-9 with TRBJ2-3, with D unresolved. In germline, CDR1 is SEHNR, CDR2 FQNEAQ (reference sequence). The CDR3 totals 11 residues. Trimming took off 10 bases at V and 4 bases at J, with 9 bases between the two ends. CDR3 in amino acids: CATLSPDTQYF. For the CDR3, the DNA is TGTGCCACCCTTAGCCCAGATACGCAGTATTTT.

The rearrangement links TRBV19 to TRBJ2-6; D gene ambiguous. CDR1 and CDR2 (germline): LNHDA, SQIVND (reference sequence). This CDR3 region has 17 residues. With 3 bases removed from V and 0 bases from J, the gap between germline ends came to 12 bases. The CDR3 DNA sequence: TGTGCCAGTAGTATGAGCGCGACAACCTCTGGGGCCAACGTCCTGACTTTC. Amino acids: CASSMSATTSGANVLTF.

This chain joins TRBV18 and TRBJ1-1, with D maybe TRBD1 (6 bases). This CDR3 comprises 15 residues. Per the germline V gene, CDR1 is KGHSH and CDR2 is LQKENI. Trimming took 2 bases from V and 4 from J, leaving 14 bases between them. In nucleotides, the CDR3 is TGTGCCAGCTCACCAGGTTTGGGACAACTCACTGAAGCTTTCTTT. Its translation is CASSPGLGQLTEAFF.

This clonotype was picked up one time. The chain employs TRBV2 and TRBJ2-5, with D uncertain. The CDR3 runs 13 residues. Trimming pared 8 bases from V and 0 bases from J, leaving 10 bases between. The germline V gene has CDR1 SNHLY and CDR2 FYNNEI. The CDR3 spells CASLRDNQETQYF. The CDR3 DNA reads TGTGCCAGCCTTCGTGACAACCAAGAGACCCAGTACTTC.

The chain recombines TRBV6-5 with TRBJ1-1; a possible D gene is TRBD1 (5 bases). CDR1 and CDR2 (germline): MNHEY, SVGAGI. V was cut by 2 bases and J by 8 bases, with 12 bases left in between. The CDR3 has 13 amino acids. CDR3 amino acids: CASSYPNGGEAFF. The CDR3 DNA is TGTGCCAGCAGTTACCCGAACGGGGGGGAAGCTTTCTTT.

J is TRBJ2-1 and V is TRBV7-8, with 10 bases matching TRBD2. The V gene's germline CDR1 is SGHVS and CDR2 FQNEAQ. The CDR3 is 16 amino acids. V lost 4 bases to trimming and J lost 0 bases; unmatched junction nucleotides: 3. CDR3 sequence (DNA): TGTGCCAGCAGCTCCCGGACTAGCGGCTCCTACAATGAGCAGTTCTTC. Amino acid sequence: CASSSRTSGSYNEQFF.

The chain links TRBV18 to TRBJ2-7; D gene unclear. V lost 6 bases and J 2 bases, leaving 14 bases between the germline ends. The CDR3 has 14 amino acids. Germline assignment: CDR1 KGHSH and CDR2 LQKENI. The CDR3 DNA reads as TGTGCCAGCTCGCCTTTAGCCGGAGCCTACGAGCAGTACTTC. Encoded protein: CASSPLAGAYEQYF. Full variable domain (remainder filled in from reference TRBV18 and TRBJ2-7): NAGVMQNPRHLVRRRGQEARLRCSPMKGHSHVYWYRQLPEEGLKFMVYLQKENIIDESGMPKERFSAEFPKEGPSILRIQQVVRGDSAAYFCASSPLAGAYEQYFGPGTRLTVT.

The chain joins TRBV5-1 to TRBJ1-1, with D possibly TRBD1 on 6 matching bases. Germline CDR1 is SGHRS and CDR2 is YFSETQ. Trimming stripped 4 bases from V and 0 bases from J, with 13 bases between. This CDR3 has 15 residues. The CDR3 region is CASSEQGTMNTEAFF. In DNA form, the CDR3 reads TGCGCCAGCAGCGAACAGGGCACCATGAACACTGAAGCTTTCTTT.